This T cell receptor beta chain is drawn from a study of blood T cell repertoires in COVID-19. The CDR3 is 14 amino acids. Looked up from germline, CDR1 is SGHTA and CDR2 is FQGNSA. V lost 5 bases, J lost 6 bases, and 5 bases stayed unmatched. As processed by the authors: Cell counts per sample came from amplifying reference gene primers. Sequencing was performed with immunoSEQ multiplex PCR; in TCRdb, only in-frame clones are kept and a portion is missing. That table gives V, J and clone size, and the DNA gave D and trimming. The sample includes under 300,000 clones, roughly nine tenths of them seen just once.

The sample was peripheral blood. J is TRBJ1-5 and V is TRBV7-2; the match to TRBD1 covers 9 bases. The origin of this receptor is a man in his sixties who had recovered from COVID-19. As DNA, the CDR3 is TGTGCCAGCAGCCCGCGACAGGGGGGTCAGCCCCAGCATTTT. Amino acid sequence: CASSPRQGGQPQHF. Full variable domain (missing parts from reference TRBV7-2 and TRBJ1-5): GAGVSQSPSNKVTEKGKDVELRCDPISGHTALYWYRQSLGQGLEFLIYFQGNSAPDKSGLPSDRFSAERTGGSVSTLTIQRTQQEDSAVYLCASSPRQGGQPQHFGDGTRLSIL.